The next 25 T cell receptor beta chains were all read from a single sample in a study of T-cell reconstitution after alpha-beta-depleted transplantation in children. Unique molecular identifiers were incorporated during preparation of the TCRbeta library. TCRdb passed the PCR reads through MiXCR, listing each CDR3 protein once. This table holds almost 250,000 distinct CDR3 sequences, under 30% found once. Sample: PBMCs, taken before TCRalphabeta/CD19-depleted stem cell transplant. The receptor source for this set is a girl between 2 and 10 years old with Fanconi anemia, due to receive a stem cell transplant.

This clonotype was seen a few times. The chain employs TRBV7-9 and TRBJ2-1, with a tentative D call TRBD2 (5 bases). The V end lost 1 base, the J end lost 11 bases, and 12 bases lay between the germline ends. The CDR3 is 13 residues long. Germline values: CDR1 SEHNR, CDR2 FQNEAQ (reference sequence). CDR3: CASSLVIGNQQFF. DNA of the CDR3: TGTGCCAGCAGCTTAGTGATCGGGAATCAGCAGTTCTTC.

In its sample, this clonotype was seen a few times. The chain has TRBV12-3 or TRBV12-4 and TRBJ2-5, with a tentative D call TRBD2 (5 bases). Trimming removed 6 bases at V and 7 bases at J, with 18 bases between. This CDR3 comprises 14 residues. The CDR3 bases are TGTGCCAGCAGGTCCTCAGCGGTCCGGGGGACCCAGTACTTC. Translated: CASRSSAVRGTQYF.

CDR3 protein: CASSSAADTQYF. CDR3 in DNA: TGTGCCAGCAGCAGCGCGGCAGATACGCAGTATTTT. The genes are TRBV13 and TRBJ2-3; D call uncertain. This CDR3 spans 12 amino acids. The germline V and J ends were trimmed by 5 bases and 4 bases, with 7 bases remaining between them. CDR1 and CDR2 from the germline V gene are PRHDT and FYEKMQ (reference sequence). The variable domain in full, completed from reference TRBV13 and TRBJ2-3, reads AAGVIQSPRHLIKEKRETATLKCYPIPRHDTVYWYQQGPGQDPQFLISFYEKMQSDKGSIPDRFSAQQFSDYHSELNMSSLELGDSALYFCASSSAADTQYFGPGTRLTVL.

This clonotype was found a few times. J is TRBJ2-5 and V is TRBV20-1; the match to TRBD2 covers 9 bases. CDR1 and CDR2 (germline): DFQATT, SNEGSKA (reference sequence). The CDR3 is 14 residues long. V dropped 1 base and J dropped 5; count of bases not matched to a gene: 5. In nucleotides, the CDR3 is TGCAGTGCTAGAGGAGCGGGGGGAGGGGAGACCCAGTACTTC. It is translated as CSARGAGGGETQYF.

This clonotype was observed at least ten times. The CDR3 DNA reads as TGCAGCGTTGGTCCGGAAACAGCCGATAACTATGGCTACACCTTC. Protein product: CSVGPETADNYGYTF. The chain joins TRBV29-1 to TRBJ1-2; D not certain. CDR3 length: 15 amino acids. The ends were cut back, 4 bases at V and 1 base at J, with 16 bases in the middle. Germline CDR1 is SQVTM and CDR2 is ANQGSEA.

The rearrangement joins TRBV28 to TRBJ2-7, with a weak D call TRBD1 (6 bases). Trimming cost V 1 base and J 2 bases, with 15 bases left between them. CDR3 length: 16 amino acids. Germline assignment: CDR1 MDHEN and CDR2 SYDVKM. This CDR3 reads CASSLFLGDTPYEQYF. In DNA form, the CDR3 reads TGTGCCAGCAGTTTATTTTTAGGGGACACTCCCTACGAGCAGTACTTC.

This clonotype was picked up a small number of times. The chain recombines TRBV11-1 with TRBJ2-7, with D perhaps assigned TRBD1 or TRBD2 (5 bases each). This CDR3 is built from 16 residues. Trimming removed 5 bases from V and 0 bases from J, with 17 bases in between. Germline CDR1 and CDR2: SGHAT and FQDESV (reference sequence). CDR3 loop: CASSPVVGRPSYEQYF. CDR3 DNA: TGTGCCAGCAGCCCGGTGGTGGGACGGCCCTCCTACGAGCAGTACTTC.

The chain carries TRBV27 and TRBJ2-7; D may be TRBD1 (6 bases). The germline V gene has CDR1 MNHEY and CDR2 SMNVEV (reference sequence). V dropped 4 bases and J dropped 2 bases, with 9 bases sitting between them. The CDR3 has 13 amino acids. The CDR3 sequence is CASSWGLAYEQYF. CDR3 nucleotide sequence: TGTGCCAGCAGTTGGGGGCTTGCCTACGAGCAGTACTTC.

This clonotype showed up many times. The CDR3 protein is CASSYSGKGYTF. The CDR3 DNA follows: TGTGCCAGCAGTTACTCGGGGAAGGGCTACACCTTC. The chain carries TRBV6-5 and TRBJ1-2; D unclear. Per the germline V gene, CDR1 is MNHEY and CDR2 is SVGAGI. CDR3 length: 12 residues. Trimming removed 0 bases from V and 8 bases from J, with 7 bases in between.

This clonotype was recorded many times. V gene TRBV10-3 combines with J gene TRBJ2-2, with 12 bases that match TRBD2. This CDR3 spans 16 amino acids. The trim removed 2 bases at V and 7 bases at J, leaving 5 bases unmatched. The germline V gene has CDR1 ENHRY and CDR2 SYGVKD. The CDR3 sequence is CAISETRLAGVGELFF. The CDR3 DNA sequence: TGTGCCATCAGTGAGACGAGACTAGCGGGAGTCGGGGAGCTGTTTTTT.

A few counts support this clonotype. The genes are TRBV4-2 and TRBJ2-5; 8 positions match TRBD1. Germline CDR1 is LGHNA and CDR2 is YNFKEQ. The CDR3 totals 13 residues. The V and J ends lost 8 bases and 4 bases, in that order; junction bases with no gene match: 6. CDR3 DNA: TGTGCCAGCGGGGGAACAGGGGGAGAGACCCAGTACTTC. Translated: CASGGTGGETQYF.

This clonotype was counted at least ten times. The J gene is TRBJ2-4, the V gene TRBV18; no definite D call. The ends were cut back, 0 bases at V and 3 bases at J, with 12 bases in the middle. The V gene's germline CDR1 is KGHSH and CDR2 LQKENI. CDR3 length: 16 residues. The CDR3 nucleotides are TGTGCCAGCTCACCACCTTACCAGTTAAGCAAAAACATTCAGTACTTC. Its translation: CASSPPYQLSKNIQYF.

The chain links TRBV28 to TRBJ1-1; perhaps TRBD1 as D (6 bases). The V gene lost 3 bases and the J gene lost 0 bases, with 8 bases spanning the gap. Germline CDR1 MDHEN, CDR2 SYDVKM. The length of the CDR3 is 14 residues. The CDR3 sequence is CASSFTGMNTEAFF. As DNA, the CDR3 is TGTGCCAGCAGTTTTACAGGGATGAACACTGAAGCTTTCTTT.

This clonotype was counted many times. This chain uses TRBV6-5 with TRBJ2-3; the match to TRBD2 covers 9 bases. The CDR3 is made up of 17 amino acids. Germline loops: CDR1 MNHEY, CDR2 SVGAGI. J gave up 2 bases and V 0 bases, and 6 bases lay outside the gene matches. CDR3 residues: CASSYSTGLASTDTQYF. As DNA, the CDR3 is TGTGCCAGCAGTTACTCGACGGGACTAGCCTCCACAGATACGCAGTATTTT.

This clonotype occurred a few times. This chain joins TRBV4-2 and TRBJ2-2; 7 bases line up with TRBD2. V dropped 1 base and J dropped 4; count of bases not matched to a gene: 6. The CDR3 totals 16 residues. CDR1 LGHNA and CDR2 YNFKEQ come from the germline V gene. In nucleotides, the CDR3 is TGTGCCAGCAGCCAAGTTTCGGGGGGTCCCACCGGGGAGCTGTTTTTT. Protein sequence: CASSQVSGGPTGELFF.

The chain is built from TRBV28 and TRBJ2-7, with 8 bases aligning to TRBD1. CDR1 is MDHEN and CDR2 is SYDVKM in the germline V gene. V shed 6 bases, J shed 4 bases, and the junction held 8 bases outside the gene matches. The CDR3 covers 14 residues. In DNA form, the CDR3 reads TGTGCCAGCAGGGGAGGAACAGGGGGATACGAGCAGTACTTC. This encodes CASRGGTGGYEQYF.

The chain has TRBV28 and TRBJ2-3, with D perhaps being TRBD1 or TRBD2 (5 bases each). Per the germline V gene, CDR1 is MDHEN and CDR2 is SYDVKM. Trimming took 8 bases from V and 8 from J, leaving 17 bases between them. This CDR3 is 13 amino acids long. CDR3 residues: CASCGIGAVTQYF. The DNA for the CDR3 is TGTGCCAGCTGTGGGATCGGGGCGGTTACGCAGTATTTT.

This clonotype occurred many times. CDR3 sequence (DNA): TGTGCCAGCAGCTTAGTTATGTGGCGGAGGGGTTCGAATGAGCAGTTCTTC. Residues: CASSLVMWRRGSNEQFF. The chain links TRBV11-2 to TRBJ2-1, with D possibly TRBD2 on 6 matching bases. The CDR3 is made up of 17 amino acids. The germline V gene has CDR1 SGHAT and CDR2 FQNNGV. V gave up 1 base and J gave up 7 bases, with 20 bases separating them.

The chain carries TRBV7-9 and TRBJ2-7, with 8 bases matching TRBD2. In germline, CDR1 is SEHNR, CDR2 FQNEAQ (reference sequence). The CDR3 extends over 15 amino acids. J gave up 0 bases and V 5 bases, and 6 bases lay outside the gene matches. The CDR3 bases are TGTGCCAGCAGCCCCCCCCGGGGGGGCTCCTACGAGCAGTACTTC. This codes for CASSPPRGGSYEQYF.

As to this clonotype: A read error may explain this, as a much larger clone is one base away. The CDR3 sequence is CSASAGGSYEQYF. For the CDR3, the DNA is TGCAGTGCTAGTGCAGGGGGCTCCTACGAGCAGTACTTC. This chain links TRBV20-1 with TRBJ2-7; TRBD1 agrees at 7 bases. The trim removed 3 bases at V and 0 bases at J, leaving 2 bases unmatched. Germline V gene sequence: CDR1 DFQATT, CDR2 SNEGSKA (reference sequence). The CDR3 extends over 13 amino acids.

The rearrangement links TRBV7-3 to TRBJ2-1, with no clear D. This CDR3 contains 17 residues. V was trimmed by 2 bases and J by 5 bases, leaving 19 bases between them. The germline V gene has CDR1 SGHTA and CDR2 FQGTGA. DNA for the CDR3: TGTGCCAGCAGCTTATCTGCCCCGTACCTTCCTAACAATGAGCAGTTCTTC. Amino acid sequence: CASSLSAPYLPNNEQFF.

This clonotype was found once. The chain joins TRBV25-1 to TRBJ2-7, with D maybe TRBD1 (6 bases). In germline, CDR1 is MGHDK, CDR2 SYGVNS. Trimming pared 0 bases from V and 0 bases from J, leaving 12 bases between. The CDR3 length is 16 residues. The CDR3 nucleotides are TGTGCCAGCAGTGAATACTTCTCGACAGGCTCCTACGAGCAGTACTTC. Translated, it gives CASSEYFSTGSYEQYF.

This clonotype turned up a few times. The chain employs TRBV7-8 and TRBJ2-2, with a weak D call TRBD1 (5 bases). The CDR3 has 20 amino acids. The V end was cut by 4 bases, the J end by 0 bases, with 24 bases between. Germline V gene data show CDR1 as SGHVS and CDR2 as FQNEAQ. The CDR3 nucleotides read TGTGCCAGCAGCTCAGGGCAGGGTGGAGACGGAATGGCGAACACCGGGGAGCTGTTTTTT. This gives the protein CASSSGQGGDGMANTGELFF.

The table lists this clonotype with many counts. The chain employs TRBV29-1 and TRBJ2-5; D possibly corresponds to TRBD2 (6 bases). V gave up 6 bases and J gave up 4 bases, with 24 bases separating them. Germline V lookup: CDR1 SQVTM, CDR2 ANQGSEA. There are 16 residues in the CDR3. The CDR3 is CSVTQPPGLQGETQYF. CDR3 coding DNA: TGCAGCGTCACCCAGCCCCCGGGACTCCAGGGAGAGACCCAGTACTTC.

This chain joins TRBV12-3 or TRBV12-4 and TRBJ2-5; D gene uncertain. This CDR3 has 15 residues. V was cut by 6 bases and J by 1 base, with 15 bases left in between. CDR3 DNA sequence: TGTGCCAGCAGCCCCGTGACCGGAACCCAAGAGACCCAGTACTTC. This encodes CASSPVTGTQETQYF.